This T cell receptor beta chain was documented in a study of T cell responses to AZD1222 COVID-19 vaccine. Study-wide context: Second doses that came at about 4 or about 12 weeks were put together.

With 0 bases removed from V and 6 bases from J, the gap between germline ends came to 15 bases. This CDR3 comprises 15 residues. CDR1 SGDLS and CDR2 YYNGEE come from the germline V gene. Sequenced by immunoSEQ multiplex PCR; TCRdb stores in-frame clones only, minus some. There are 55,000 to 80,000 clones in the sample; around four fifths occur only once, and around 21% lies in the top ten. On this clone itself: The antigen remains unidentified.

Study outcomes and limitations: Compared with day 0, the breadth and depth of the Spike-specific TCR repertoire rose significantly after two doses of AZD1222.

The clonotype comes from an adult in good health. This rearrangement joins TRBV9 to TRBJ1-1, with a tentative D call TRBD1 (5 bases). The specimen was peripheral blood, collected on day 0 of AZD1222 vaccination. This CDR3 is CASSVEAGTHSEAFF. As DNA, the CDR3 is TGTGCCAGCAGCGTAGAGGCAGGGACCCATTCTGAAGCTTTCTTT.